The rows below give T cell receptor beta chains drawn from one sample of a study of pediatric ulcerative colitis. Repertoires were generated with immunoSEQ multiplex PCR, while TCRdb's copy carries only in-frame clones and drops some. The table has approximately 15,000 clones, about 74% seen once. Sample: gut tissue. These receptors originate from a girl aged 10-17 years with moderate ulcerative colitis. Both conserved end residues are part of each CDR3. A D gene is named only where the DNA matches it firmly. Part of the rows lack a size; the others show once, few, many or a class for expanded clones.

J	D	size	V	CDR3	DNA
TRBJ1-5	-	-	TRBV2	CASSQGSRSNQPQHF	TGTGCCAGCAGCCAAGGGTCACGCAGCAATCAGCCCCAGCATTTT
TRBJ2-5	-	-	TRBV5-1	CASSLWGQNEETQYF	TGCGCCAGCAGCTTGTGGGGTCAGAACGAAGAGACCCAGTACTTC
TRBJ1-2	-	-	TRBV19	CASRPPAGTGNYGYTF	TGTGCCAGTAGACCGCCCGCCGGGACGGGGAACTATGGCTACACCTTC
TRBJ2-7	TRBD2	-	TRBV6-5	CASRAAAGPSYEQYF	TGTGCCAGCAGAGCTGCAGCGGGACCGTCCTACGAGCAGTACTTC
TRBJ1-3	-	-	TRBV2	CASSEGGASGNTIYF	TGTGCCAGCAGTGAGGGGGGGGCCAGCGGAAACACCATATATTTT
TRBJ1-5	TRBD1	-	TRBV5-6	CASSRDRGADQPQHF	TGTGCCAGCAGCCGGGACAGGGGGGCGGATCAGCCCCAGCATTTT
TRBJ1-1	-	-	TRBV9	CASSVDEFPDTEAFF	TGTGCCAGCAGCGTAGACGAGTTTCCGGACACTGAAGCTTTCTTT
TRBJ1-2	-	few	TRBV7-3	CASSVSTAGNYGYTF	TGTGCCAGCAGCGTATCGACGGCGGGGAACTATGGCTACACCTTC
TRBJ1-2	TRBD1	-	TRBV28	CASRQMGQGGGYTF	TGTGCCAGCAGACAAATGGGACAGGGAGGTGGCTACACCTTC
TRBJ2-5	-	-	TRBV2	CASGKGQGVETQYF	TGTGCCAGCGGAAAGGGGCAGGGCGTAGAGACCCAGTACTTC
TRBJ2-2	-	-	TRBV27	CASSLSGQINTGELFF	TGTGCCAGCAGTTTAAGTGGACAGATTAACACCGGGGAGCTGTTTTTT
TRBJ2-3	TRBD2	-	TRBV7-2	CASRSGGSTDTQYF	TGTGCCAGCAGATCCGGGGGGAGCACAGATACGCAGTATTTT
TRBJ2-3	-	few	TRBV11-2	CASSPPLERRKTDTQYF	TGTGCCAGCAGCCCACCTTTAGAGCGGAGAAAAACAGATACGCAGTATTTT
TRBJ2-1	TRBD2	-	TRBV18	CASSLTSGYYNEQFF	TGTGCCAGCTCCCTCACTAGCGGGTATTACAATGAGCAGTTCTTC